The 4 T cell receptor beta chains below were found in one sample sequenced in a study of T cells in Graves' hyperthyroidism and ophthalmopathy. TCR beta CDR3 regions were amplified from RNA transcripts. TCR CDR3 underwent first-round RT-PCR with the HTBI primer set. MiXCR, applied by TCRdb to the multiplex PCR reads, yields one record per CDR3 protein. The sample shows more than 350,000 distinct CDR3 sequences, around 15% of them seen only once. Sequences were obtained from blood. These receptors originate from a woman aged 55-70 years with Graves' ophthalmopathy.

The chain employs TRBV10-1 and TRBJ2-3; 7 nucleotides match TRBD1. CDR3 length: 15 residues. Germline assignment: CDR1 WNHNN and CDR2 SYGVQD (reference sequence). With V trimmed by 3 bases and J by 2 bases, 5 bases remained unmatched. CDR3 in amino acids: CASSEETGNTDTQYF. The DNA of the CDR3 is TGCGCCAGCAGTGAAGAGACAGGGAACACAGATACGCAGTATTTT.

This clonotype was picked up many times. The rearrangement links TRBV9 to TRBJ2-7; TRBD1 agrees at 9 bases. CDR3 size: 14 residues. The J segment lost 7 bases and the V segment lost 3 bases, leaving 8 bases of the junction unmatched. Germline V gene lookup returns CDR1 SGDLS and CDR2 YYNGEE. CDR3 protein: CASSASGTGTEQYF. The CDR3 DNA is TGTGCCAGCAGCGCCTCCGGGACAGGGACAGAGCAGTACTTC.

About this clonotype itself: This may stem from a read error, because a much larger clone lies one nucleotide away. The CDR3 loop reads CASGLVASGSYNEQFF. Written as DNA, the CDR3 is TGCGCCAGCGGCTTGGTCGCCAGCGGCTCCTACAATGAGCAGTTCTTC. The V gene is TRBV5-1, the J gene TRBJ2-1; TRBD2 is a possible D gene (5 bases). The CDR3 is 16 residues long. The germline CDR1 and CDR2 sequences are SGHRS and YFSETQ.

This clonotype was seen more than once but under ten times. The V and J genes are TRBV7-9 and TRBJ2-3; 8 bases are shared with TRBD2. The CDR3 is 17 amino acids. The trim removed 3 bases at V and 4 bases at J, leaving 12 bases unmatched. CDR1 and CDR2 (germline): SEHNR, FQNEAQ (reference sequence). The CDR3 sequence: CASSFFLTGGLSDTQYF. In DNA form, the CDR3 reads TGTGCCAGCAGCTTCTTCCTTACGGGAGGGTTATCAGATACGCAGTATTTT. Full variable domain (remainder filled in from reference TRBV7-9 and TRBJ2-3): DTGVSQNPRHKITKRGQNVTFRCDPISEHNRLYWYRQTLGQGPEFLTYFQNEAQLEKSRLLSDRFSAERPKGSFSTLEIQRTEQGDSAMYLCASSFFLTGGLSDTQYFGPGTRLTVL.